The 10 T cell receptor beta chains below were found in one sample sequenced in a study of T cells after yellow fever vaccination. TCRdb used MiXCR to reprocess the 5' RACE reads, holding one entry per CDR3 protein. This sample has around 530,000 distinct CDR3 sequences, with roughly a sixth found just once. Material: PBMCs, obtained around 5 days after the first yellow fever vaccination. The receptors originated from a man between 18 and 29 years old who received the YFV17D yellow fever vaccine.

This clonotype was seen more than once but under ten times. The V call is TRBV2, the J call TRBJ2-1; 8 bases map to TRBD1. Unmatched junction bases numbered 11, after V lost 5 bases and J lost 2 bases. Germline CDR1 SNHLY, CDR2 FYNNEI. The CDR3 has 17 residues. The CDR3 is CASSQRRQGPTYNEQFF. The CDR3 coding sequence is TGTGCCAGCAGTCAACGCCGACAGGGGCCTACCTACAATGAGCAGTTCTTC. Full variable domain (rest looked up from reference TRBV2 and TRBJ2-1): EPEVTQTPSHQVTQMGQEVILRCVPISNHLYFYWYRQILGQKVEFLVSFYNNEISEKSEIFDDQFSVERPDGSNFTLKIRSTKLEDSAMYFCASSQRRQGPTYNEQFFGPGTRLTVL.

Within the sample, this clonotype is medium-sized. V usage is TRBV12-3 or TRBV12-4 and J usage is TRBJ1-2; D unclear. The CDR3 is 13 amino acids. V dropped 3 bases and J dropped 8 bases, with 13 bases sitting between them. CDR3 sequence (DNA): TGTGCCAGCAGTTTTAACAGCTTGAGGGGCTACACCTTC. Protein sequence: CASSFNSLRGYTF.

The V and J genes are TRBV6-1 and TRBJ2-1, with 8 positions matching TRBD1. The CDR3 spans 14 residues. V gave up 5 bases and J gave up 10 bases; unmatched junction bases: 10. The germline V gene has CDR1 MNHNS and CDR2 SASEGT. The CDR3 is CASSKDRANLEQFF. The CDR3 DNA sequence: TGTGCCAGCAGTAAGGACAGGGCGAATCTCGAGCAGTTCTTC.

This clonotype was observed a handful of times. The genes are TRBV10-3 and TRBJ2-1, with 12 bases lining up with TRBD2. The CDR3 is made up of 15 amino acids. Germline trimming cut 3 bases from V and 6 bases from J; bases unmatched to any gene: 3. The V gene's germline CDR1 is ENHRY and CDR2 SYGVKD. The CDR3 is CAISDGTSGSNEQFF. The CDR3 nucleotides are TGTGCCATCAGTGATGGGACTAGCGGGTCCAATGAGCAGTTCTTC.

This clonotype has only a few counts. CDR3 protein: CASSVVAGASSYNEQFF. DNA for the CDR3: TGTGCCAGCAGTGTAGTAGCGGGGGCCAGCTCCTACAATGAGCAGTTCTTC. The chain links TRBV6-1 to TRBJ2-1; 9 bases are shared with TRBD2. The CDR3 is 17 amino acids. The ends lost 4 bases at V and 0 bases at J; junction bases unmatched: 7. The germline gives CDR1 MNHNS, CDR2 SASEGT.

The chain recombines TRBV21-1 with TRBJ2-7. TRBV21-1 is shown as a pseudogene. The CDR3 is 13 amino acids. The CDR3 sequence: CASSPVASYEQYF. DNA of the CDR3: TGTGCCAGCTCTCCAGTGGCTTCCTACGAGCAGTACTTC.

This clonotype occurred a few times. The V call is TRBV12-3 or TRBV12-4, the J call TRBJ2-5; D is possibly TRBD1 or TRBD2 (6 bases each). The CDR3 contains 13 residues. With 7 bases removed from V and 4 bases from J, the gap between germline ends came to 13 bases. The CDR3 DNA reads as TGTGCCAGCATGAGGGGGGCGGGAGAGACCCAGTACTTC. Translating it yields CASMRGAGETQYF.

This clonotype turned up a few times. The CDR3 DNA is TGTGCCATCCCGGTGGGGGGCCGCTTTGACGGGGAGCTGTTTTTT. Translating gives CAIPVGGRFDGELFF. The rearrangement uses TRBV10-3 and TRBJ2-2; possibly TRBD1 or TRBD2 for D (6 bases each). Trimming removed 8 bases from V and 7 bases from J, with 20 bases in between. This CDR3 region has 15 residues. Germline V gene sequence: CDR1 ENHRY, CDR2 SYGVKD.

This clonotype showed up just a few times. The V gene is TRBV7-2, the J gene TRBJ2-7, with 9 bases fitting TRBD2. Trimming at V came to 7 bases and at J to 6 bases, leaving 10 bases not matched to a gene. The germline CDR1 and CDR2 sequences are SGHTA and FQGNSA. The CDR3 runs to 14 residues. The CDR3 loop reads CASMVGGGAFEQYF. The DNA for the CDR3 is TGTGCCAGCATGGTCGGCGGGGGGGCCTTCGAGCAGTACTTC.

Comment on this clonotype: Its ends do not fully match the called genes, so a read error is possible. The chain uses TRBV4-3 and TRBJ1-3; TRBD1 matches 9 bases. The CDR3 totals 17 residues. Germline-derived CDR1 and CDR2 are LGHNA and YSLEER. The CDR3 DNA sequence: TGCGCCAGCAGCAATAGCGGAGCGGGACAGGGAGGAAACACCATGTATTTT. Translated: CASSNSGAGQGGNTMYF.